What follows are 10 T cell receptor beta chains derived from one specimen sequenced in a study of human T cells and chemical hapten exposure. The time point is: healthy volunteer bleed at 2 weeks. Total RNA was isolated from unfractionated whole blood. From the RACE reads, TCRdb called clonotypes with MiXCR, one entry per CDR3 protein. The sample lists 130,000 or so distinct CDR3 sequences; 8.5% to 9.5% were seen once. Source material: whole blood. All receptors come from a male donor in good health. Some clones in this sample may be carry-over from other donors' samples.

V and J are TRBV20-1 and TRBJ1-1; possible D gene TRBD1, 5 bases. V lost 1 base to trimming and J lost 1 base, with 10 bases between them. This CDR3 has 14 amino acids. The germline V gene encodes CDR1 DFQATT and CDR2 SNEGSKA (reference sequence). The CDR3 DNA follows: TGCAGTGCTAGAGGGGGACGGCCGAACACTGAAGCTTTCTTT. Its translation: CSARGGRPNTEAFF.

This clonotype has ten or more counts. J is TRBJ2-3 and V is TRBV3-1, with a possible D match to TRBD1 (5 bases). Germline loops: CDR1 LGHDT, CDR2 YNNKEL (reference sequence). This CDR3 has 17 amino acids. V dropped 3 bases and J dropped 1 base, with 17 bases sitting between them. As DNA, the CDR3 is TGTGCCAGCAGCCACCTTACCGGACAAGTGGGCACAGATACGCAGTATTTT. It translates to CASSHLTGQVGTDTQYF.

V is TRBV6-1 and J is TRBJ1-1; 9 bases are a match to TRBD1. J gave up 3 bases and V 1 base, and 6 bases lay outside the gene matches. Germline V gene lookup returns CDR1 MNHNS and CDR2 SASEGT. The CDR3 runs to 16 residues. CDR3 protein: CASSEVGTGFDTEAFF. The CDR3 DNA reads TGTGCCAGCAGTGAAGTGGGGACAGGGTTTGACACTGAAGCTTTCTTT.

The V and J genes are TRBV10-3 and TRBJ2-7; TRBD1 might be the D (6 bases). The V and J ends lost 2 bases and 7 bases respectively, with 9 bases between them. The CDR3 loop spans 12 amino acids. Germline V lookup: CDR1 ENHRY, CDR2 SYGVKD. CDR3 residues: CAISEGTLEQYF. DNA of the CDR3: TGTGCCATCAGTGAGGGGACACTTGAGCAGTACTTC.

This clonotype was counted only a few times. The chain combines TRBV27 with TRBJ2-4; 8 bases map to TRBD2. Looked up from germline, CDR1 is MNHEY and CDR2 is SMNVEV (reference sequence). CDR3 length: 12 residues. Germline trimming cut 4 bases from V and 15 bases from J; bases unmatched to any gene: 8. The CDR3 sequence: CASSSGGAYPYF. As DNA, the CDR3 is TGTGCCAGCAGTTCGGGAGGGGCCTATCCGTACTTC.

Written as DNA, the CDR3 is TGTGCCAGCAGTTACTCCGTTGGGACAGGGGCCGAGCAGTACTTC. Translation: CASSYSVGTGAEQYF. The rearrangement links TRBV6-2 or TRBV6-3 to TRBJ2-7; 10 bases align to TRBD1. The CDR3 loop spans 15 amino acids. The V segment lost 0 bases and the J segment 6 bases; nucleotides outside the gene matches: 5. The germline V gene has CDR1 MNHEY and CDR2 SVGEGT.

This clonotype was observed a handful of times. This chain links TRBV7-2 with TRBJ2-3; 11 bases line up with TRBD2. V lost 2 bases, J lost 5 bases, and 9 bases stayed unmatched. Germline V gene lookup returns CDR1 SGHTA and CDR2 FQGNSA. The CDR3 consists of 17 residues. The CDR3 sequence: CASSLISGGGALDTQYF. The CDR3 DNA follows: TGTGCCAGCAGCTTAATTAGCGGGGGGGGGGCTCTAGATACGCAGTATTTT.

The chain couples TRBV7-6 to TRBJ1-1; maybe TRBD1 (5 bases). Germline V CDR1 and CDR2: SGHVS, FNYEAQ. Trimming took off 5 bases at V and 11 bases at J, with 18 bases between the two ends. The CDR3 consists of 13 residues. The CDR3 reads CASSLEEGTDAFF. The CDR3 nucleotides are TGTGCCAGCAGCCTCGAGGAGGGGACGGATGCTTTCTTT.

This chain connects TRBV19 to TRBJ2-7; the D gene is possibly TRBD1 (6 bases). The CDR3 contains 15 residues. V gave up 4 bases and J gave up 0 bases, with 13 bases separating them. The germline CDR1 and CDR2 sequences are LNHDA and SQIVND (reference sequence). The CDR3 protein is CASSTRQANSYEQYF. The CDR3 nucleotides are TGTGCCAGTAGTACACGACAGGCAAACTCCTACGAGCAGTACTTC.

This clonotype has a handful of counts. This chain links TRBV29-1 with TRBJ2-5, with D hard to call. The CDR3 spans 12 residues. In germline, CDR1 is SQVTM, CDR2 ANQGSEA. Trimming took 4 bases from V and 1 from J, leaving 7 bases between them. CDR3 sequence reads: CSVGQLQETQYF. The DNA for the CDR3 is TGCAGCGTTGGTCAGCTCCAAGAGACCCAGTACTTC.